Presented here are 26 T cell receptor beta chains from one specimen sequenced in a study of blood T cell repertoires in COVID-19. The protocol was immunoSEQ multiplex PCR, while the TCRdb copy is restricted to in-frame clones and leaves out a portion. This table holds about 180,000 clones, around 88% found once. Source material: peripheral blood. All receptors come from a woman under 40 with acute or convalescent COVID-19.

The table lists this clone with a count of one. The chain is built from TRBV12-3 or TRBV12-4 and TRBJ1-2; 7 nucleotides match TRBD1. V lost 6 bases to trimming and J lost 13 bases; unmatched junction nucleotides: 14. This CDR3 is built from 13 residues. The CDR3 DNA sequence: TGTGCCAGCAGCAACGGACAGGTCGCTCCTCTCACCTTC. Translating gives CASSNGQVAPLTF.

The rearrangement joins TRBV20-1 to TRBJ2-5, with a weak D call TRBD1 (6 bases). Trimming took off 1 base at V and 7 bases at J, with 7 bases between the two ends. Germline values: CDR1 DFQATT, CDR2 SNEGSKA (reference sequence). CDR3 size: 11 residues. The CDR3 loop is CSARGDMTQYF. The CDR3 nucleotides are TGCAGTGCTAGAGGGGACATGACCCAGTACTTC.

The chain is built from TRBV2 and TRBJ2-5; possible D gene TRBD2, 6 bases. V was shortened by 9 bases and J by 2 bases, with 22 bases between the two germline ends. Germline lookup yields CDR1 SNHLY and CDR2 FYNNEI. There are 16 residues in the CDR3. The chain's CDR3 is CARTSRAGPSQETQYF. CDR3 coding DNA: TGTGCCAGAACGTCCCGGGCGGGGCCGTCTCAAGAGACCCAGTACTTC.

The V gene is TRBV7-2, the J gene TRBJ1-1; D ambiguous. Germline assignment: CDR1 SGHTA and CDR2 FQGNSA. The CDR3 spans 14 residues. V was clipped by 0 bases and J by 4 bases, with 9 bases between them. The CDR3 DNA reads TGTGCCAGCAGCTTAGCCAGGTCTCCCACTGAAGCTTTCTTT. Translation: CASSLARSPTEAFF.

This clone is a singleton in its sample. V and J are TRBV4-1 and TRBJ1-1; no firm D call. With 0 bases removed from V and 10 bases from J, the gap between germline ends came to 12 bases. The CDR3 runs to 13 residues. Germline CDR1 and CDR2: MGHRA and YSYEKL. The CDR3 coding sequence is TGCGCCAGCAGCCAAGATTTGGAGGGCGGAGCTTTCTTT. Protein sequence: CASSQDLEGGAFF.

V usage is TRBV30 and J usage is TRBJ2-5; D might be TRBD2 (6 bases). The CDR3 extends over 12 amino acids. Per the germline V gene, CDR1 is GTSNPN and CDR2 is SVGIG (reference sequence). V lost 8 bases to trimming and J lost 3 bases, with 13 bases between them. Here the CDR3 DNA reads TGTGCCACCTATACGGGGGAAGAGACCCAGTACTTC. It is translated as CATYTGEETQYF.

The CDR3 coding sequence is TGCGCCAGCAGGTTACCGGGACAAGAAAAACTGTTTTTT. Translating gives CASRLPGQEKLFF. The chain links TRBV23-1 to TRBJ1-4; weak D call: TRBD1 (6 bases). TRBV23-1 is identified as an open reading frame with a role that is uncertain. The V gene lost 6 bases and the J gene lost 8 bases, with 13 bases spanning the gap. The CDR3 runs 13 residues.

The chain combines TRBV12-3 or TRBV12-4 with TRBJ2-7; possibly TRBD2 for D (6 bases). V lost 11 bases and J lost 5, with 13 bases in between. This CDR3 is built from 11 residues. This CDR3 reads CASLRGNEQYF. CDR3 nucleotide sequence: TGTGCCTCCCTTCGGGGGAACGAGCAGTACTTC.

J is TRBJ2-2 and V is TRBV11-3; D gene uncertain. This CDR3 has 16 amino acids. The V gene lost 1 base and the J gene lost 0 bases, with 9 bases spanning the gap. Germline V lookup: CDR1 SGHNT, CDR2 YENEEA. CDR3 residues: CASSLVGRPNTGELFF. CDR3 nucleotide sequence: TGTGCCAGCAGCTTAGTGGGCAGGCCGAACACCGGGGAGCTGTTTTTT.

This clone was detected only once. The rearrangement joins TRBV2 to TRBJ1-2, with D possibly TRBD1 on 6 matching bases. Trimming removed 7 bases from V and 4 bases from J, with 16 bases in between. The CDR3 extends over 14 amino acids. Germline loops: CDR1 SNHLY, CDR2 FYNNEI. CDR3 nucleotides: TGTGCCAGCAAGGGGGACGGATCAATCTATGGCTACACCTTC. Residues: CASKGDGSIYGYTF.

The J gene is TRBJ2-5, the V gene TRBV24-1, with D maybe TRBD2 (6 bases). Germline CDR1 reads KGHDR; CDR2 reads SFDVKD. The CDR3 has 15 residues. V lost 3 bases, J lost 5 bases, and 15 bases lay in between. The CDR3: CATSDPAGPGETQYF. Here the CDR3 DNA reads TGTGCCACCAGTGATCCCGCGGGGCCGGGGGAGACCCAGTACTTC.

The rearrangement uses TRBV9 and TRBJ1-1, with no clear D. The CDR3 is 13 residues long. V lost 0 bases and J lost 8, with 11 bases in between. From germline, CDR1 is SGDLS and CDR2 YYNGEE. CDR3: CASSVDSYREAFF. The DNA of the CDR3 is TGTGCCAGCAGCGTAGACTCGTACCGCGAAGCTTTCTTT.

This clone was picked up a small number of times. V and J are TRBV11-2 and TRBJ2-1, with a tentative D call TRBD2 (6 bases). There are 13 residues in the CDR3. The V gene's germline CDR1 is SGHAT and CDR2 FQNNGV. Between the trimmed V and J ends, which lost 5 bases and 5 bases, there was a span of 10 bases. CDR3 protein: CASSTGLHNEQFF. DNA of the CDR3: TGTGCCAGCAGCACGGGACTTCACAATGAGCAGTTCTTC.

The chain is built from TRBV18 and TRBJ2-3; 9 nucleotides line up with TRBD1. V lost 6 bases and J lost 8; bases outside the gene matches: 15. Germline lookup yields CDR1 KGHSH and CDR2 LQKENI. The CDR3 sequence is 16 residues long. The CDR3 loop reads CASSPTGQGSAPTQYF. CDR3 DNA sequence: TGTGCCAGCTCCCCTACCGGACAGGGGAGCGCGCCTACGCAGTATTTT.

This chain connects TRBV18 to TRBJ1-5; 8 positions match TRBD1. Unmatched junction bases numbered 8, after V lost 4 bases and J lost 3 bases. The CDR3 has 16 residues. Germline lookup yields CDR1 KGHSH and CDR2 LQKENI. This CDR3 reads CASSLNGQGINQPQHF. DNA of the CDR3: TGTGCCAGCTCACTAAACGGACAGGGAATCAATCAGCCCCAGCATTTT. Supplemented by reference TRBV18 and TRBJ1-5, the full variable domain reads NAGVMQNPRHLVRRRGQEARLRCSPMKGHSHVYWYRQLPEEGLKFMVYLQKENIIDESGMPKERFSAEFPKEGPSILRIQQVVRGDSAAYFCASSLNGQGINQPQHFGDGTRLSIL.

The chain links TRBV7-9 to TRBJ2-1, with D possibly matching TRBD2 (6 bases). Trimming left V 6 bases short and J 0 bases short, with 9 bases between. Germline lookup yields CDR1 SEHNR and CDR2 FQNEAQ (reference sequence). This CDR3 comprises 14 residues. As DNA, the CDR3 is TGTGCCAGCAGTCAGACTAGCTCCTACAATGAGCAGTTCTTC. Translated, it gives CASSQTSSYNEQFF.

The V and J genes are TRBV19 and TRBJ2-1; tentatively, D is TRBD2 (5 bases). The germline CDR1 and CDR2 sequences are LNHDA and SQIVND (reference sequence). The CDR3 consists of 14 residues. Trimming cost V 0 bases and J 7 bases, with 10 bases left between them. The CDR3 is CASSIDRSGNEQFF. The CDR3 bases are TGTGCCAGTAGTATAGACCGGTCGGGGAATGAGCAGTTCTTC.

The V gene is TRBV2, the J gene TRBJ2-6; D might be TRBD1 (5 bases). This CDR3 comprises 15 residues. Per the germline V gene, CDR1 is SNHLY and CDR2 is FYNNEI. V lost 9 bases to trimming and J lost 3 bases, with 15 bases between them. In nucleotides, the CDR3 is TGTGCCAGTCATTTTCAGGGTGGTGGGGCCAACGTCCTGACTTTC. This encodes CASHFQGGGANVLTF.

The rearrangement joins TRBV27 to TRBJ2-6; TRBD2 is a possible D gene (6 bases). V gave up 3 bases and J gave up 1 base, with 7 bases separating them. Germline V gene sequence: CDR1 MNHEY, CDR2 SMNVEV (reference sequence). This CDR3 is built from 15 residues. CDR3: CASSLGGSGANVLTF. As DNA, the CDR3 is TGTGCCAGCAGTTTGGGAGGTTCTGGGGCCAACGTCCTGACTTTC.

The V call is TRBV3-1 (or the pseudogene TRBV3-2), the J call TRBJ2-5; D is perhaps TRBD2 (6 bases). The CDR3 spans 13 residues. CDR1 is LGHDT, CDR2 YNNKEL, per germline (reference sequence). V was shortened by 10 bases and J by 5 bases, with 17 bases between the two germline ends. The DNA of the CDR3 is TGTGCCACGGGAGCCAGGGTGGGTGAGACCCAGTACTTC. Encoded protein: CATGARVGETQYF.

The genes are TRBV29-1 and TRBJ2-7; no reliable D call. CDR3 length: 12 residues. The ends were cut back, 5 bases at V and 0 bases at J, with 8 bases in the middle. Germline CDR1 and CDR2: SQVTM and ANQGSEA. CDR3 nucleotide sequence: TGCAGCGTTTCCTCGAGCTCCTACGAGCAGTACTTC. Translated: CSVSSSSYEQYF.

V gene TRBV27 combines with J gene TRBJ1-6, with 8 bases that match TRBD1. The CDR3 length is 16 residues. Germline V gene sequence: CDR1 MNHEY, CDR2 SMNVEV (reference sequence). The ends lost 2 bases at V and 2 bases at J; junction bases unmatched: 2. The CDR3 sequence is CASSLGQGPYNSPLHF. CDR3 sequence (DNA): TGTGCCAGCAGTTTAGGACAGGGTCCCTATAATTCACCCCTCCACTTT.

The DNA of the CDR3 is TGTGCCACCAGTGACGAGACAGGGGATCGTGAGCAGTTCTTC. This codes for CATSDETGDREQFF. The J gene is TRBJ2-1, the V gene TRBV24-1, with TRBD1 matching over 8 bases. Germline values: CDR1 KGHDR, CDR2 SFDVKD. This CDR3 is built from 14 residues. V lost 4 bases, J lost 9 bases, and 7 bases stayed unmatched.

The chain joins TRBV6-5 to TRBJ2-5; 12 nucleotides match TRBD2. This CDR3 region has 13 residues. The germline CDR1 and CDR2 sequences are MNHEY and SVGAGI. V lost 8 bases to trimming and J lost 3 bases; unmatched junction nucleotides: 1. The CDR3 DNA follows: TGTGCCAGCTGGACTAGCGGGAAAGAGACCCAGTACTTC. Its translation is CASWTSGKETQYF.

Here the CDR3 reads CASTQGQADYGYTF. CDR3 bases: TGTGCCAGCACCCAAGGACAGGCCGACTATGGCTACACCTTC. This rearrangement joins TRBV5-4 to TRBJ1-2, with TRBD1 matching 7 bases. After removal of 6 bases from V and 3 bases from J, the junction contained 8 bases not matched to a gene. Germline V gene lookup returns CDR1 SGHNT and CDR2 YYREEE (reference sequence). This CDR3 has 14 residues.

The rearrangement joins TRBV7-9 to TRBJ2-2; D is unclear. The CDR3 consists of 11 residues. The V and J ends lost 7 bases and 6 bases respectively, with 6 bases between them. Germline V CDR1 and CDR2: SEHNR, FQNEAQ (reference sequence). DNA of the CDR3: TGTGCCAGCACCCCATCCGGGGAGCTGTTTTTT. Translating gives CASTPSGELFF.